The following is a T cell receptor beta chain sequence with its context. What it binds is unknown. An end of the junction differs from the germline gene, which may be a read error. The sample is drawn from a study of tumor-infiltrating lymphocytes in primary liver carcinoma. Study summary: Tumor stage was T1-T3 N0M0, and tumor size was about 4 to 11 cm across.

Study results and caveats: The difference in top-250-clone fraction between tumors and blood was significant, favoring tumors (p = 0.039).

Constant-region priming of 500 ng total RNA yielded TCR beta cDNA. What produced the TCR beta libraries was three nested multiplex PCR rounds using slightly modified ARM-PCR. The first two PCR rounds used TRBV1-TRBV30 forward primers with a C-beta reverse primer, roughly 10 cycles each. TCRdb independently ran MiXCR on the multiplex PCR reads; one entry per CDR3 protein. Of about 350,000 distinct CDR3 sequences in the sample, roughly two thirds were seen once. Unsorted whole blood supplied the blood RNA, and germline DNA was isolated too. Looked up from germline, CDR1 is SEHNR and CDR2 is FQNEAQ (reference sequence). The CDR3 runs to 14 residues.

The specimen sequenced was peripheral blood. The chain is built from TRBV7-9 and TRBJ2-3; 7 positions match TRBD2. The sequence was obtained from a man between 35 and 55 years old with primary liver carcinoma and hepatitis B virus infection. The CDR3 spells CASSEVGTIDMQYF. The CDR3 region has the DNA TGTGCCAGCAGCGAAGTAGGGACTATAGATATGCAGTATTTT.